The clone carrying this T cell receptor (beta chain) was recorded many times. Its antigen is as yet unknown. After removal of 4 bases from V and 0 bases from J, the junction contained 9 bases not matched to a gene. CDR3 size: 17 residues. Germline loops: CDR1 SGHTA, CDR2 FQGNSA. The source of the sample is a study of T cell repertoires in cytomegalovirus infection. Study as a whole: Use of recently identified HLA-C-restricted and well-studied HLA-B-restricted CMV epitopes was part of the study. Indications of both CMV infection and matching HLA type were provided by public TCR beta signatures. Findings and limits, study-wide: Dominating the ex vivo response were HLA-C-restricted CMV-specific TCR beta clonotypes. Based on cumulative public TCR beta family frequency, carriers of CMV plus the relevant HLA were identified.

TCRdb reanalysed the reads using MiXCR and keeps one entry per CDR3 protein. The sample includes 650,000 to 850,000 distinct CDR3 sequences, roughly 29% of them seen just once. The sequencing here drew on cultured CD8+ T cells from PBMCs, taken from culture after CMV antigen stimulation. The sequence was obtained from a human donor in good health (CMV status not recorded). Some clones in this sample may be carry-over from other donors' samples. The chain couples TRBV7-2 to TRBJ2-1; 7 bases align to TRBD1. The DNA for the CDR3 is TGTGCCAGCAGCTCCGACAGGGTTAGGAGCTCCTACAATGAGCAGTTCTTC. It encodes CASSSDRVRSSYNEQFF.